Shown below are 24 T cell receptor beta chains from a single sample sequenced in a study of blood T cell repertoires in COVID-19. Assay: immunoSEQ multiplex PCR; the TCRdb copy retains only in-frame clones and omits some. Here the sample spans approximately 190,000 clones, about 88% being singletons. The material sequenced was PBMCs or T cells enriched from blood (not recorded which). These receptors were taken from a woman in her forties in a cohort exposed to, infected with or recovered from COVID-19 (not recorded which).

J is TRBJ1-1 and V is TRBV4-1, with D possibly TRBD1 on 6 matching bases. The CDR3 runs to 17 residues. Germline-derived CDR1 and CDR2 are MGHRA and YSYEKL. Trimming took off 4 bases at V and 3 bases at J, with 21 bases between the two ends. This CDR3 reads CASSPQTLGRGHTEAFF. The CDR3 DNA is TGCGCCAGCAGCCCCCAAACTCTCGGCAGGGGTCACACTGAAGCTTTCTTT.

V gene TRBV18 combines with J gene TRBJ2-7, with 8 bases identical to TRBD2. Germline CDR1 reads KGHSH; CDR2 reads LQKENI. Trimming cost V 3 bases and J 3 bases; bases outside gene matches: 4. This CDR3 spans 14 amino acids. The CDR3 bases are TGTGCCAGCTCACCCAGTAGCGGGGTCTACGAGCAGTACTTC. Protein: CASSPSSGVYEQYF.

This clone has a handful of counts. The V gene is TRBV7-8, the J gene TRBJ1-2; TRBD1 matches at 8 bases. Germline V gene data show CDR1 as SGHVS and CDR2 as FQNEAQ. The V gene end was trimmed by 3 bases and the J gene end by 1 base; junction bases not matched to a gene: 7. The CDR3 is 16 residues long. CDR3 DNA sequence: TGTGCCAGCAGCTTGTTACAGGGGGGGATTAACTATGGCTACACCTTC. This sequence encodes CASSLLQGGINYGYTF.

V and J are TRBV3-1 (or the pseudogene TRBV3-2) and TRBJ1-1, with TRBD1 identical over 10 bases. The CDR3 contains 14 residues. Germline loops: CDR1 LGHDT, CDR2 YNNKEL (reference sequence). The V and J ends lost 5 bases and 3 bases, in that order; junction bases with no gene match: 3. The CDR3 bases are TGTGCCAGCAGCAGGGGGACAGGGGACACTGAAGCTTTCTTT. This translates into CASSRGTGDTEAFF.

The gene calls are TRBV11-2 and TRBJ2-7, with a possible D match to TRBD1 (8 bases). V was clipped by 5 bases and J by 4 bases, with 15 bases between them. Germline lookup yields CDR1 SGHAT and CDR2 FQNNGV. The length of the CDR3 is 14 residues. CDR3 region: CASSVGQGGYEQYF. In DNA, the CDR3 is TGTGCCAGCAGCGTCGGACAGGGAGGGTACGAGCAGTACTTC. The variable domain in full, with the rest retrieved from reference TRBV11-2 and TRBJ2-7, is EAGVAQSPRYKIIEKRQSVAFWCNPISGHATLYWYQQILGQGPKLLIQFQNNGVVDDSQLPKDRFSAERLKGVDSTLKIQPAKLEDSAVYLCASSVGQGGYEQYFGPGTRLTVT.

V is TRBV7-9 and J is TRBJ1-2; D not resolved. The CDR3 is 13 residues long. Germline CDR1 SEHNR, CDR2 FQNEAQ (reference sequence). V was clipped by 0 bases and J by 1 base, with 3 bases between them. CDR3 sequence: CASSLAYNYGYTF. In DNA form, the CDR3 reads TGTGCCAGCAGCTTAGCTTATAACTATGGCTACACCTTC.

The chain joins TRBV2 to TRBJ1-6; 7 bases are shared with TRBD1. Per germline, CDR1 SNHLY and CDR2 FYNNEI. This CDR3 region has 11 residues. J was trimmed by 15 bases and V by 6 bases; bases with no gene match: 5. Here the CDR3 reads CASSLRQGLHF. The CDR3 DNA follows: TGTGCCAGCAGCCTTAGACAGGGCCTCCACTTT.

V and J are TRBV27 and TRBJ2-2; D is perhaps TRBD2 (5 bases). The CDR3 is made up of 12 amino acids. Germline V gene sequence: CDR1 MNHEY, CDR2 SMNVEV (reference sequence). The V gene lost 11 bases and the J gene lost 2 bases, with 9 bases spanning the gap. The CDR3 reads CACGLNTGELFF. DNA for the CDR3: TGTGCCTGCGGGTTAAACACCGGGGAGCTGTTTTTT.

This clone was seen once. The rearrangement uses TRBV9 and TRBJ2-7, with 12 bases identical to TRBD1. CDR3 length equals 14 residues. The J segment lost 6 bases and the V segment lost 3 bases, leaving 4 bases of the junction unmatched. CDR1 and CDR2 (germline): SGDLS, YYNGEE. The CDR3 spells CASSAGTGGFEQYF. In nucleotides, the CDR3 is TGTGCCAGCAGCGCCGGGACAGGGGGCTTCGAGCAGTACTTC.

The rearrangement joins TRBV27 to TRBJ2-4; a possible D gene is TRBD1 (5 bases). Germline CDR1 MNHEY, CDR2 SMNVEV (reference sequence). V was pared by 6 bases and J by 0 bases, with 30 bases between. The CDR3 length is 21 residues. CDR3 residues: CASSPIMDEEPQDTAKNIQYF. CDR3 coding DNA: TGTGCCAGCAGCCCGATCATGGACGAGGAACCCCAGGACACAGCCAAAAACATTCAGTACTTC.

The rearrangement uses TRBV10-1 and TRBJ2-1; TRBD2 is a possible D gene (6 bases). Germline V gene data show CDR1 as WNHNN and CDR2 as SYGVQD (reference sequence). Trimming shortened V by 3 bases and J by 5 bases, and 14 bases separated the two germline ends. The CDR3 is 15 residues long. CDR3 nucleotides: TGCGCCAGCAGTGAAATTCGGGGGATGGACAATGAGCAGTTCTTC. Its protein product is CASSEIRGMDNEQFF.

This chain links TRBV5-1 with TRBJ2-3; TRBD2 is a possible D gene (6 bases). CDR3 length equals 18 residues. Between the trimmed V and J ends, which lost 3 bases and 1 base, there was a span of 21 bases. Germline-derived CDR1 and CDR2 are SGHRS and YFSETQ. The CDR3 reads CASSWLTGLARGTDTQYF. The CDR3, as DNA: TGCGCCAGCAGCTGGCTTACGGGTCTAGCGAGGGGCACAGATACGCAGTATTTT.

V usage is TRBV7-2 and J usage is TRBJ1-1; no reliable D call. The CDR3 totals 14 residues. The V end lost 3 bases, the J end lost 3 bases, and 11 bases lay between the germline ends. Looked up from germline, CDR1 is SGHTA and CDR2 is FQGNSA. The CDR3 sequence: CASSFAQRDTEAFF. The CDR3 DNA follows: TGTGCCAGCAGCTTTGCCCAGCGGGACACTGAAGCTTTCTTT.

This clone came up once. The DNA for the CDR3 is TGCGCCAGCAGCCCCGGGGTCCTCGGGGAGACCCAGTACTTC. Its protein is CASSPGVLGETQYF. The chain carries TRBV4-1 and TRBJ2-5, with a weak D call TRBD2 (5 bases). V was trimmed by 4 bases and J by 5 bases, leaving 14 bases between them. CDR1 and CDR2 from the germline V gene are MGHRA and YSYEKL. The CDR3 runs to 14 residues.

This clone has a handful of counts. V and J are TRBV2 and TRBJ2-7, with TRBD1 matching 7 bases. The CDR3 totals 12 residues. After removal of 1 base from V and 11 bases from J, the junction contained 5 bases not matched to a gene. Per germline, CDR1 SNHLY and CDR2 FYNNEI. The CDR3 DNA is TGTGCCAGCAGTGAAGTCCAGGGACAGAAGTACTTC. Encoded protein: CASSEVQGQKYF.

The chain joins TRBV27 to TRBJ2-3, with 15 bases matching TRBD2. The germline V gene has CDR1 MNHEY and CDR2 SMNVEV (reference sequence). The CDR3 is 18 amino acids. V shed 1 base and J 3 bases; nucleotides not matched to a gene: 5. The CDR3 nucleotides read TGTGCCAGCAGTTTATTTGGGACTAGCGGGGGGCGGACAGATACGCAGTATTTT. Protein product: CASSLFGTSGGRTDTQYF.

The rearrangement uses TRBV5-1 and TRBJ2-1, with TRBD1 matching 9 bases. The CDR3 has 15 residues. Germline V gives CDR1 SGHRS, CDR2 YFSETQ. Trimming at V came to 4 bases and at J to 7 bases, leaving 9 bases not matched to a gene. The CDR3 is CASSLIQGAGNEQFF. The CDR3 DNA reads as TGCGCCAGCAGCCTAATACAGGGGGCAGGGAATGAGCAGTTCTTC.

This sequence joins TRBV5-6 and TRBJ1-1, with 8 bases fitting TRBD1. This CDR3 region has 16 residues. J was trimmed by 3 bases and V by 2 bases; bases with no gene match: 9. The germline gives CDR1 SGHDT, CDR2 YYEEEE. DNA of the CDR3: TGTGCCAGCAGCTTAAGGACAGGGACCAGCGACACTGAAGCTTTCTTT. Protein sequence: CASSLRTGTSDTEAFF.

This rearrangement joins TRBV6-5 to TRBJ2-7; TRBD2 might be the D (7 bases). V was clipped by 7 bases and J by 9 bases, with 13 bases between them. The CDR3 has 11 amino acids. Germline loops: CDR1 MNHEY, CDR2 SVGAGI. CDR3 coding DNA: TGTGCCAGCACCGGGGGGCGGGTGCAGTACTTC. It is translated as CASTGGRVQYF.

The chain links TRBV19 to TRBJ1-2; D uncertain. With 5 bases removed from V and 4 bases from J, the gap between germline ends came to 8 bases. From germline, CDR1 is LNHDA and CDR2 SQIVND (reference sequence). CDR3 length equals 12 residues. CDR3 DNA sequence: TGTGCCAGTAGTCCCACAGTCTATGGCTACACCTTC. Encoded protein: CASSPTVYGYTF.

V is TRBV4-1 and J is TRBJ1-1; 11 positions agree with TRBD1. The CDR3 consists of 16 residues. V lost 3 bases and J lost 3; bases outside the gene matches: 6. Germline CDR1 MGHRA, CDR2 YSYEKL. CDR3 loop: CASSHPKGQGDTEAFF. Written as DNA, the CDR3 is TGCGCCAGCAGCCATCCAAAGGGACAGGGGGACACTGAAGCTTTCTTT.

V is TRBV19 and J is TRBJ1-2; possibly TRBD1 for D (5 bases). V lost 7 bases and J lost 2, with 20 bases in between. The CDR3 extends over 16 amino acids. Germline V gene data show CDR1 as LNHDA and CDR2 as SQIVND (reference sequence). In nucleotides, the CDR3 is TGTGCCAGTACCCTTTATCGGAACAGGCGGAACTATGGCTACACCTTC. This translates into CASTLYRNRRNYGYTF.

The CDR3 DNA follows: TGTGCCAGCAGCCTCCAGGGGACCGAGCAGTACTTC. Translating gives CASSLQGTEQYF. The chain has TRBV3-1 (or the pseudogene TRBV3-2) and TRBJ2-7; D perhaps matches TRBD1 (6 bases). This CDR3 contains 12 residues. The V end was cut by 4 bases, the J end by 6 bases, with 10 bases between. The germline gives CDR1 LGHDT, CDR2 YNNKEL (reference sequence).

The rearrangement links TRBV9 to TRBJ1-3; the D is unclear. This CDR3 comprises 16 residues. V lost 1 base to trimming and J lost 0 bases, with 11 bases between them. Germline CDR1 SGDLS, CDR2 YYNGEE. This chain's CDR3 is CASSVSSDISGNTIYF. CDR3 DNA: TGTGCCAGCAGCGTAAGCTCAGACATCTCTGGAAACACCATATATTTT.